A selection of T cell receptor beta chains follows, all from one sample in a study of cytomegalovirus exposure and HLA in healthy donors. TCRdb keeps only in-frame clones here, not all; method: immunoSEQ multiplex PCR. The sample carries about 200,000 clones, around 80% recorded once. Source material: PBMCs. Receptors originate from a woman aged 30 to 39 in good health and CMV-seropositive. Both conserved end residues are part of each CDR3. The D gene is left open where the match is weak. Rows may omit the clone size; those that give it use once, few, many or a size class.

clone_size d_call j_call v_call cdr3_nt cdr3_aa
. TRBD1 TRBJ2-6 TRBV4-1 TGCGCCAGCAGCCAAGGTGCAGGGGGCGAAACGGCCAACGTCCTGACTTTC CASSQGAGGETANVLTF
. . TRBJ1-1 TRBV7-9 TGTGCCAGCAGCCCTACGCTGACTCTTGTTGAAGCTTTCTTT CASSPTLTLVEAFF
. . TRBJ2-2 TRBV10-1 TGCGCCAGCAGCACAGGGGGGGGCACCGGGGAGCTGTTTTTT CASSTGGGTGELFF
. . TRBJ2-7 TRBV11-1 TGTGCCAGCAGCTTCTTACAGGCGAAGCAGTACTTC CASSFLQAKQYF
. TRBD2 TRBJ2-3 TRBV5-1 TGCGCCAGCAGCCTAGCGGGATCCGGCACAGATACGCAGTATTTT CASSLAGSGTDTQYF
. TRBD2 TRBJ2-7 TRBV5-1 TGCGCCAGCAGCGGCAGTGGCGGGGGTACCTACGAGCAGTACTTC CASSGSGGGTYEQYF
. . TRBJ2-7 TRBV30 TGTGCCTGGAGCCAAGGGGGTGAGCAGTACTTC CAWSQGGEQYF
. . TRBJ1-5 TRBV27 TGTGCCAGCAGTTCATTATCCAGGGTTTATAGCAATCAGCCCCAGCATTTT CASSSLSRVYSNQPQHF
. TRBD1 TRBJ1-2 TRBV5-4 TGTGCCAGCAGCTTGGAGGGACAGGGGGTTTATGGCTACACCTTC CASSLEGQGVYGYTF
. . TRBJ1-2 TRBV6-1 TGTGCCAGCAGTGACCCCCGAGGGATTGACGGCTACACCTTC CASSDPRGIDGYTF
. . TRBJ1-2 TRBV2 TGTGCCAGCCGGCGGGGGAACGATGGCTACACCTTC CASRRGNDGYTF
once . TRBJ2-1 TRBV28 TGTGCCAGCCTAGAGGGTGGCCCTCGTAACAATGAGCAGTTCTTC CASLEGGPRNNEQFF
once . TRBJ1-2 TRBV27 TGTGCCAGCAGTTTATCTTTCCCACAGGTCCGGGGCTACACCTTC CASSLSFPQVRGYTF
few . TRBJ1-2 TRBV28 TGTGCCAGCAGTTTCGAGGGTAGAGGCTACACCTTC CASSFEGRGYTF
. . TRBJ2-7 TRBV7-2 TGTGCCAGCAGCTTAGTTGGGGGGAAGGCCTACGAGCAGTACTTC CASSLVGGKAYEQYF
once . TRBJ1-3 TRBV9 TGTGCCAGCAGCGACCCTAACCCGGGTAACACCATATATTTT CASSDPNPGNTIYF
. . TRBJ2-1 TRBV27 TGTGCCAGCAGTCAAAGACTAGACCTGAGTCGCAATGAGCAGTTCTTC CASSQRLDLSRNEQFF
. TRBD2 TRBJ2-3 TRBV30 TGTGCCTGGAGTAAACTAGCGATAAGCACAGATACGCAGTATTTT CAWSKLAISTDTQYF
. . TRBJ1-4 TRBV5-1 TGCGCCAGCAGCTTGTTCACAACTAATGAAAAACTGTTTTTT CASSLFTTNEKLFF
. TRBD1 TRBJ1-2 TRBV15 TGTGCCACCAGCAGGCCAGGGGGCGGGGGAGGTTATGGCTACACCTTC CATSRPGGGGGYGYTF
. TRBD1 TRBJ1-3 TRBV5-6 TGTGCCAGCAGCCAATATGCGACGGGACAGGGTGTCGGAAACACCATATATTTT CASSQYATGQGVGNTIYF
once . TRBJ1-1 TRBV29-1 TGCAGCGCCCCAAGGGGGGGACTCAGCAGAGAAGCTTTCTTT CSAPRGGLSREAFF
few TRBD1 TRBJ2-5 TRBV6-5 TGTGCTTCGCGGCCAAACAGGGGGGAGACCCAGTACTTC CASRPNRGETQYF
few TRBD1 TRBJ2-5 TRBV5-5 TGTGCCAGCAGCTCCGCGACAGGGGGCGTACAGACCCAGTACTTC CASSSATGGVQTQYF
. . TRBJ1-5 TRBV19 TGTGCCAGTATTGAACAGCCTAATCAGCCCCAGCATTTT CASIEQPNQPQHF
. TRBD1 TRBJ2-1 TRBV7-3 TGTGCCAGCAGCTCCTACAGGGGGCATGAGCAGTTCTTC CASSSYRGHEQFF